A selection of T cell receptor beta chains follows, all from one sample in a study of siplizumab effects on memory and regulatory T cells. Sequenced by immunoSEQ multiplex PCR; TCRdb stores in-frame clones only, minus some. The data show over 85,000 clones, with around 90% seen just once and 0.9% to 1.3% held by the top ten. The sequencing sample was made of CD4+ T cells sorted from blood. Receptor source: a human donor in good health. The CDR3 runs from the conserved cysteine through the conserved F or W. D genes are given only for firm matches. Not every row has a clone size; where given, it reads once, few, many or a size class.

clone_size	d_call	v_call	j_call	cdr3_nt	cdr3_aa
-	-	TRBV11-2	TRBJ2-1	TGTGCCAGCAGCTTAGCGGGACACCTCAATGAGCAGTTCTTC	CASSLAGHLNEQFF
few	-	TRBV19	TRBJ2-7	TGTGCCAGTAGAAGGTCAGGGACCTACGAGCAGTACTTC	CASRRSGTYEQYF
-	-	TRBV7-9	TRBJ1-2	TGTGCCAGCAGCCCGTCGTATCTTCCTAACTATGGCTACACCTTC	CASSPSYLPNYGYTF
once	TRBD1	TRBV5-7	TRBJ1-5	TGTGCCAGCAGCTCGACAGGGCCCAATCAGCCCCAGCATTTT	CASSSTGPNQPQHF
once	TRBD2	TRBV7-7	TRBJ2-1	TGTGCCAGCAGCGCCGGGAGGGAGAGTGAGCAGTTCTTC	CASSAGRESEQFF
-	TRBD1	TRBV2	TRBJ1-6	TGTGCCAGCAGAGCCGAGGGGGCGGGAAATTCACCCCTCCACTTT	CASRAEGAGNSPLHF
-	-	TRBV30	TRBJ1-4	TGTGCCTGGAGTCAATCAACTAATGAAAAACTGTTTTTT	CAWSQSTNEKLFF
-	-	TRBV19	TRBJ1-5	TGTGCCAGTACCACGTCAGGCTTCGCTAGCAATCAGCCCCAGCATTTT	CASTTSGFASNQPQHF
few	-	TRBV11-2	TRBJ2-7	TGTGCCAGCAGCTTCTCAGGGAATTACGAGCAGTACTTC	CASSFSGNYEQYF
-	-	TRBV5-1	TRBJ2-2	TGCGCCAGCAGCGTGCGGGGCACCGGGGAGCTGTTTTTT	CASSVRGTGELFF
-	-	TRBV6-5	TRBJ2-1	TGTGCCAGCAGTTACAGCGAACCCGTCTACAATGAGCAGTTCTTC	CASSYSEPVYNEQFF
once	-	TRBV4-1	TRBJ2-1	TGCGCCAGCAGCCAAACGCCGAAGTACCTGGGAGAGCAGTTCTTC	CASSQTPKYLGEQFF
-	-	TRBV20-1	TRBJ1-5	TGCAGTGCTAGACAGCCCCAGCATTTT	CSARQPQHF
-	TRBD2	TRBV19	TRBJ2-4	TGTGCCAGTAGTATAATTACTAGCGGGACACGCAAAAACATTCAGTACTTC	CASSIITSGTRKNIQYF
-	-	TRBV7-9	TRBJ2-5	TGTGCCAGCAACCAGATGGAGCCTGATTGGGAGACCCAGTACTTC	CASNQMEPDWETQYF
-	-	TRBV2	TRBJ2-5	TGTGCCAGCAATTACCCGACGGGCGGGACCCAGTACTTC	CASNYPTGGTQYF
-	TRBD2	TRBV4-1	TRBJ2-6	TGCGCCAGCAGCCCAGGGGCTAGCGGGGTCTCCTCTGGGGCCAACGTCCTGACTTTC	CASSPGASGVSSGANVLTF
few	-	TRBV5-1	TRBJ2-3	TGCGCCAGCAGTACTAACTCCATCGCAGATACGCAGTATTTT	CASSTNSIADTQYF
-	-	TRBV7-8	TRBJ1-1	TGTGCCAGCAGCCTCAGGGTCGGGAACACTGAAGCTTTCTTT	CASSLRVGNTEAFF
-	TRBD1	TRBV5-1	TRBJ1-5	TGCGCCAGCAGCTTACAGGGGAATCAGCCCCAGCATTTT	CASSLQGNQPQHF
-	-	TRBV5-1	TRBJ1-5	TGCGCCAGCAGCTTTAACGGCTACGGGCCCCAGCATTTT	CASSFNGYGPQHF
-	-	TRBV7-2	TRBJ1-1	TGTGCCAGCAGCTCGGGCCAACTCAACACTGAAGCTTTCTTT	CASSSGQLNTEAFF
-	-	TRBV20-1	TRBJ2-2	TGCAGTGCTAGAGATCACGGGGAGCTGTTTTTT	CSARDHGELFF
-	TRBD1	TRBV9	TRBJ2-1	TGTGCCAGCAGCGTGGTTGGTCAGGGGGCGATCAATGAGCAGTTCTTC	CASSVVGQGAINEQFF
once	-	TRBV18	TRBJ2-5	TGTGCCAGCTCATATTACCAAGAGACCCAGTACTTC	CASSYYQETQYF
-	-	TRBV2	TRBJ1-5	TGTGCCAGCAGTGAAATGGGGGTAGGACAGCCCCAGCATTTT	CASSEMGVGQPQHF
-	-	TRBV29-1	TRBJ2-7	TGCAGCCGGCGAGGGACGGGGCAGATCTACGAGCAGTACTTC	CSRRGTGQIYEQYF
-	TRBD2	TRBV2	TRBJ2-3	TGTGCCAGCAGAGGCACCGGACTAGCGATGACAGATACGCAGTATTTT	CASRGTGLAMTDTQYF
once	-	TRBV5-1	TRBJ2-3	TGCGCCAGCAGCTGGGGTTCTAGCACAGATACGCAGTATTTT	CASSWGSSTDTQYF
-	TRBD1	TRBV2	TRBJ1-1	TGTGCCAGCAGGGGGACAGCCAAGGGCTCCTACACTGAAGCTTTCTTT	CASRGTAKGSYTEAFF
-	-	TRBV5-1	TRBJ2-6	TGCGCCAGCAGGGCTGGTGTTTCTGGGGCCAACGTCCTGACTTTC	CASRAGVSGANVLTF